The TCR beta chain described here comes from a study of cytomegalovirus exposure and HLA in healthy donors. PCR involved 60 Vbeta and 13 Jbeta primers. This table comes from immunoSEQ multiplex PCR, and its TCRdb copy is limited to in-frame clones, with some not included. The sample yields tens of thousands of clones, around 77% seen once. General observations from the study: Among TCR beta chains, those listed as cytomegalovirus-associated numbered around 160. A later analysis found most CMV-associated TCR beta chains apparently HLA-restricted. Fewer N-insertions than the roughly 630-donor mean were reportedly shown by an Asian-associated ancestry cluster in a later analysis.

In the case of this clone: Its cognate antigen is unknown.

The ends lost 5 bases at V and 5 bases at J; junction bases unmatched: 6. Germline V lookup: CDR1 SNHLY, CDR2 FYNNEI. The CDR3 has 14 residues. The rearrangement joins TRBV2 to TRBJ1-5; 7 bases map to TRBD1. The sample comprised PBMCs. The source of this sequence is a male donor in good health and CMV-seropositive. CDR3 DNA sequence: TGTGCCAGCAGTAAGGACAGGTTAGATCAGCCCCAGCATTTT. Encoded protein: CASSKDRLDQPQHF. The complete variable domain, with remaining parts taken from reference TRBV2 and TRBJ1-5, reads EPEVTQTPSHQVTQMGQEVILRCVPISNHLYFYWYRQILGQKVEFLVSFYNNEISEKSEIFDDQFSVERPDGSNFTLKIRSTKLEDSAMYFCASSKDRLDQPQHFGDGTRLSIL.